Listed below are T cell receptor beta chains from one sample, sequenced in a study of T cell responses to AZD1222 COVID-19 vaccine. Generated by immunoSEQ multiplex PCR, the TCRdb table keeps only in-frame clones and is missing some. The sample records approximately 200,000 clones, 80% to 90% being singletons. The material sequenced was peripheral blood, taken on day 0 of AZD1222 vaccination. The receptors were gathered from an adult in good health. Both conserved end residues are part of each CDR3. A D gene is named only where the DNA matches it firmly. Clone size is stated in some rows and not others, as once, few, many or a class when expanded.

.	once	TRBV30	TRBJ1-4	CAWSPTNRVRNEKLFF	TGTGCCTGGAGTCCGACGAACAGGGTGCGGAATGAAAAACTGTTTTTT
.	once	TRBV3-1/TRBV3-2	TRBJ1-5	CASSQEGGPQHF	TGTGCCAGCAGCCAAGAGGGGGGGCCCCAGCATTTT
.	.	TRBV30	TRBJ2-7	CAWKGPMYEQYF	TGTGCCTGGAAGGGCCCGATGTACGAGCAGTACTTC
.	few	TRBV7-2	TRBJ2-2	CASSRGLGTGELFF	TGTGCCAGCAGCCGGGGGCTCGGCACCGGGGAGCTGTTTTTT
.	.	TRBV28	TRBJ1-5	CASSSTGTVGQPQHF	TGTGCCAGCAGTTCGACGGGGACTGTCGGTCAGCCCCAGCATTTT
TRBD2	.	TRBV24-1	TRBJ2-3	CATSDRTFLAGDTQYF	TGTGCCACCAGTGACCGGACATTCCTAGCGGGAGATACGCAGTATTTT
.	.	TRBV11-2	TRBJ1-4	CASSLLGGSNEKLFF	TGTGCCAGCAGCTTATTGGGAGGTTCTAATGAAAAACTGTTTTTT
.	.	TRBV30	TRBJ2-7	CAWGRDNSYEQYF	TGTGCCTGGGGGAGGGACAACTCCTACGAGCAGTACTTC
.	once	TRBV2	TRBJ1-1	CARRGPGSVTEAFF	TGTGCCAGGAGGGGCCCGGGCTCGGTCACTGAAGCTTTCTTT
TRBD1	few	TRBV28	TRBJ2-7	CASNNQGARYEQYF	TGTGCCAGCAATAACCAGGGGGCGCGCTACGAGCAGTACTTC
.	.	TRBV21-1	TRBJ2-7	CASSPQGQTYEQYF	TGTGCCAGCAGCCCCCAAGGACAGACCTACGAGCAGTACTTC
TRBD2	.	TRBV7-3	TRBJ2-2	CASSPGTSGGGFFLANTGELFF	TGTGCCAGCAGCCCCGGGACTAGCGGGGGCGGATTCTTCTTGGCGAACACCGGGGAGCTGTTTTTT
.	.	TRBV7-8	TRBJ1-3	CASSREPGTSGNTIYF	TGTGCCAGCAGCCGAGAACCCGGGACAAGTGGAAACACCATATATTTT
.	.	TRBV25-1	TRBJ2-1	CASIGLFPYNEQFF	TGTGCCAGCATCGGGCTATTTCCCTACAATGAGCAGTTCTTC
TRBD1	.	TRBV12-3/TRBV12-4	TRBJ1-5	CASRGQGNQPQHF	TGTGCCAGCAGGGGACAGGGCAATCAGCCCCAGCATTTT
.	.	TRBV6-6	TRBJ1-2	CASSYSSDYGYTF	TGTGCCAGCAGTTACTCGAGTGACTATGGCTACACCTTC
.	once	TRBV4-1	TRBJ2-7	CASSQEAPYEQYF	TGCGCCAGCAGCCAAGAGGCCCCATACGAGCAGTACTTC
.	.	TRBV7-2	TRBJ2-7	CASSQEQGYEQYF	TGTGCCAGCAGTCAGGAACAGGGATACGAGCAGTACTTC
TRBD1	.	TRBV9	TRBJ2-7	CASSRDRPYEQYF	TGTGCCAGCAGCCGGGACAGGCCGTACGAGCAGTACTTC
.	.	TRBV12-3/TRBV12-4	TRBJ2-5	CASSLRSQETQYF	TGTGCCAGCAGTTTAAGGTCACAAGAGACCCAGTACTTC
.	.	TRBV21-1	TRBJ2-7	CASRGRVDEQYF	TGTGCCAGCCGGGGGCGGGTGGACGAGCAGTACTTC
TRBD1	.	TRBV7-8	TRBJ2-7	CASSAGQGLLYEQYF	TGTGCCAGCAGCGCTGGACAGGGCCTCCTCTACGAGCAGTACTTC
.	.	TRBV12-3/TRBV12-4	TRBJ1-2	CASSFEGRGYTF	TGTGCCAGCAGTTTCGAGGGGAGAGGCTACACCTTC
.	.	TRBV20-1	TRBJ2-7	CSASISAEEQYF	TGCAGTGCTAGTATCTCGGCCGAAGAGCAGTACTTC
TRBD1	.	TRBV28	TRBJ1-6	CASSSLVPGTGGIPLHF	TGTGCCAGCAGCTCATTGGTCCCCGGGACAGGGGGCATACCCCTCCACTTT
.	once	TRBV6-5	TRBJ1-1	CASSYDRLTEAFF	TGTGCCAGCAGTTACGACAGGCTCACTGAAGCTTTCTTT
.	.	TRBV6-5	TRBJ1-4	CATKQESGLFF	TGTGCCACCAAACAGGAGTCGGGGCTGTTTTTT
.	.	TRBV7-2	TRBJ2-3	CASSSPSTDTQYF	TGTGCCAGCAGCTCCCCTAGTACAGATACGCAGTATTTT
.	.	TRBV15	TRBJ1-1	CATSRDRVSTEAFF	TGTGCCACCAGCAGAGATCGAGTGAGCACTGAAGCTTTCTTT
.	.	TRBV6-2/TRBV6-3	TRBJ2-1	CASSYLEDEQFF	TGTGCCAGCAGTTACCTGGAAGATGAGCAGTTCTTC
.	.	TRBV19	TRBJ2-7	CASSRGRGTYEQYF	TGTGCCAGTAGTAGAGGACGGGGGACCTACGAGCAGTACTTC
TRBD1	once	TRBV6-5	TRBJ2-7	CASSYLRTGSYEQYF	TGTGCCAGCAGTTACTTGCGGACAGGGTCCTACGAGCAGTACTTC
.	.	TRBV5-1	TRBJ1-4	CASSRDVGEKLFF	TGCGCCAGCAGTCGGGACGTCGGTGAAAAACTGTTTTTT
.	.	TRBV11-3	TRBJ2-5	CASSPGGDGETQYF	TGTGCCAGCAGCCCCGGGGGCGACGGAGAGACCCAGTACTTC
.	.	TRBV7-8	TRBJ1-1	CASSPTELNTEAFF	TGTGCCAGCAGCCCGACGGAGCTGAACACTGAAGCTTTCTTT
.	.	TRBV30	TRBJ2-2	CAWSVGLLHNTGELFF	TGTGCCTGGAGTGTAGGTCTCCTACACAACACCGGGGAGCTGTTTTTT
.	.	TRBV5-5	TRBJ2-7	CASSLGDTIASYEQYF	TGTGCCAGCAGCTTGGGAGACACCATAGCCTCCTACGAGCAGTACTTC
.	.	TRBV4-1	TRBJ1-6	CASSQDPPVLHF	TGCGCCAGCAGCCAAGATCCCCCGGTCCTCCACTTT
TRBD1	.	TRBV9	TRBJ1-3	CASSAKIETGGGNTIYF	TGTGCCAGCAGCGCGAAAATTGAAACAGGGGGTGGAAACACCATATATTTT
.	.	TRBV7-2	TRBJ1-6	CASSPRAGYNSPLHF	TGTGCCAGCAGCCCGCGCGCAGGGTATAATTCACCCCTCCACTTT
TRBD2	.	TRBV5-1	TRBJ2-5	CASSLAGGQETQYF	TGCGCCAGCAGCTTGGCCGGGGGGCAAGAGACCCAGTACTTC
TRBD1	once	TRBV29-1	TRBJ1-2	CSVTGGAGYTF	TGCAGCGTAACAGGGGGCGCTGGCTACACCTTC